What follows is one T cell receptor beta chain and its context. Original processing methods: Estimation of nucleated cell counts relied on the amplification of reference gene primers. Using immunoSEQ multiplex PCR, the repertoire was profiled, and TCRdb retains in-frame clones only, with some absent. V, J and clone size reflect that table, while D and trimming were determined from the DNA. This table holds 210,000 or so clones, about four fifths found once. The ends were cut back, 5 bases at V and 4 bases at J, with 14 bases in the middle. The germline V gene has CDR1 LNHDA and CDR2 SQIVND (reference sequence). The CDR3 consists of 15 residues. The Seattle site enrolled patients during active infection and followed them longitudinally. The data were obtained in a study of blood T cell repertoires in COVID-19. On the study more broadly: The United States, Italy and Spain were the sources of the acute and convalescent COVID-19 samples. T cells, B-cell-depleted T cells, or PBMCs supplied cDNA or gDNA.

This TCR was sampled from a woman older than 75 with COVID-19, enrolled during active disease. The chain carries TRBV19 and TRBJ1-4, with D possibly TRBD1 on 5 matching bases. The sequencing input was peripheral blood. The CDR3 region has the DNA TGTGCCAGTAGTTCTCCGCAGGGCAATAATGAAAAACTGTTTTTT. Protein sequence: CASSSPQGNNEKLFF. Drawing the rest from reference TRBV19 and TRBJ1-4, the complete variable domain is DGGITQSPKYLFRKEGQNVTLSCEQNLNHDAMYWYRQDPGQGLRLIYYSQIVNDFQKGDIAEGYSVSREKKESFPLTVTSAQKNPTAFYLCASSSPQGNNEKLFFGSGTQLSVL.